Given below is one T cell receptor beta chain in context. The sample's time point: newly diagnosed GD, antithyroid drugs for less than 3 months. PBMCs were the source of the RNA used for TCR sequencing. Combining iRepertoire HTBI primers with Arm-PCR of CDR3 regions, the authors built TCR beta libraries. Original analysis: About 60 TRBV and roughly 13 TRBJ segments were identified across samples. TCRdb ran MiXCR on the multiplex PCR reads and lists one entry per CDR3 protein. The V and J calls come from TCRdb's annotation, not from the publication. The table shows approximately 310,000 distinct CDR3 sequences, with about 18% occurring only once. V dropped 6 bases and J dropped 0; count of bases not matched to a gene: 2. Germline loops: CDR1 DFQATT, CDR2 SNEGSKA (reference sequence). This CDR3 has 13 amino acids. This specimen comes from a study of regulatory T cells in long-lasting Graves disease. At the level of the study: Recently diagnosed Graves' patients had received antithyroid drugs for under 3 months.

The specimen comprised peripheral blood mononuclear cells (PBMCs), sampled at new diagnosis, from a patient treated with antithyroid drugs. This TCR came from a female donor with Graves disease. V and J are TRBV20-1 and TRBJ1-3; 7 bases map to TRBD1. CDR3 sequence reads: CSAGTVSGNTIYF. As DNA, the CDR3 is TGCAGTGCCGGGACAGTCTCTGGAAACACCATATATTTT.